One sample yielded the 15 T cell receptor beta chains listed below, sequenced in a study of control samples from healthy donors and cancer patients. Data came from immunoSEQ multiplex PCR; TCRdb stores just in-frame clones and leaves some out. The data contain around 76,000 clones, about 95% of them singletons. Sequencing was performed on blood. These receptors were obtained from a woman in her thirties or forties in good health.

The chain employs TRBV7-2 and TRBJ1-3, with D hard to call. V gave up 2 bases and J gave up 2 bases, with 7 bases separating them. The CDR3 consists of 14 residues. Germline V CDR1 and CDR2: SGHTA, FQGNSA. The CDR3 spells CASSLTVAGNTIYF. The DNA of the CDR3 is TGTGCCAGCAGCTTAACGGTGGCTGGAAACACCATATATTTT.

V usage is TRBV2 and J usage is TRBJ1-1, with 7 bases that match TRBD1. The V gene's germline CDR1 is SNHLY and CDR2 FYNNEI. J was trimmed by 1 base and V by 7 bases; bases with no gene match: 3. This CDR3 is 13 amino acids long. In nucleotides, the CDR3 is TGTGCCAGCACAGGGGGGGCGAACACTGAAGCTTTCTTT. It encodes CASTGGANTEAFF. The entire variable domain, with the rest obtained from reference TRBV2 and TRBJ1-1, is as follows: EPEVTQTPSHQVTQMGQEVILRCVPISNHLYFYWYRQILGQKVEFLVSFYNNEISEKSEIFDDQFSVERPDGSNFTLKIRSTKLEDSAMYFCASTGGANTEAFFGQGTRLTVV.

This clone was seen just once. The chain has TRBV7-2 and TRBJ1-1; possibly TRBD1 for D (6 bases). This CDR3 spans 11 amino acids. Trimming removed 3 bases from V and 11 bases from J, with 10 bases in between. CDR1 is SGHTA, CDR2 FQGNSA, per germline. The CDR3 DNA sequence: TGTGCCAGCAGCTTTAACAGGGTCGCTTTCTTT. The encoded protein is CASSFNRVAFF. Filled out from reference TRBV7-2 and TRBJ1-1, the complete variable domain reads GAGVSQSPSNKVTEKGKDVELRCDPISGHTALYWYRQSLGQGLEFLIYFQGNSAPDKSGLPSDRFSAERTGGSVSTLTIQRTQQEDSAVYLCASSFNRVAFFGQGTRLTVV.

This clone has a single count. This rearrangement joins TRBV10-3 to TRBJ2-7, with D possibly TRBD2 on 6 matching bases. The CDR3 is 15 amino acids. The V end was cut by 6 bases, the J end by 5 bases, with 20 bases between. Per the germline V gene, CDR1 is ENHRY and CDR2 is SYGVKD. This chain's CDR3 is CAISLRSTSNDEQYF. For the CDR3, the DNA is TGTGCCATCAGCCTGCGAAGCACTAGCAACGACGAGCAGTACTTC.

This chain links TRBV19 with TRBJ2-1; 7 nucleotides agree with TRBD2. Germline assignment: CDR1 LNHDA and CDR2 SQIVND (reference sequence). This CDR3 has 15 residues. V was clipped by 5 bases and J by 6 bases; unmatched bases: 10. The chain's CDR3 is CASSLTGTNINEQFF. CDR3 bases: TGTGCCAGTAGTCTCACCGGGACTAACATCAATGAGCAGTTCTTC.

This clone came up a few times. V and J are TRBV4-1 and TRBJ2-1, with TRBD2 identical over 9 bases. V shed 3 bases and J 5 bases; nucleotides not matched to a gene: 8. The germline V gene encodes CDR1 MGHRA and CDR2 YSYEKL. This CDR3 region has 16 residues. The CDR3 DNA follows: TGCGCCAGCAGCCAGCCTCTAGCGGGGCGAGACAATGAGCAGTTCTTC. Protein product: CASSQPLAGRDNEQFF.

The chain has TRBV5-1 and TRBJ2-5, with D possibly matching TRBD1 (6 bases). Germline loops: CDR1 SGHRS, CDR2 YFSETQ. V was trimmed by 4 bases and J by 4 bases, leaving 14 bases between them. CDR3 length equals 14 residues. The CDR3 DNA follows: TGCGCCAGCAGCCGAGGGGGATCCGGAGAGACCCAGTACTTC. Translated, it gives CASSRGGSGETQYF.

Written as DNA, the CDR3 is TGTGCCAGCAGCCAAGTAGACCCGGGACAGTACGGGGGCTACACCTTC. Translating gives CASSQVDPGQYGGYTF. The V and J genes are TRBV3-1 (or the pseudogene TRBV3-2) and TRBJ1-2; TRBD1 matches 7 bases. The CDR3 extends over 16 amino acids. V gave up 1 base and J gave up 8 bases; unmatched junction bases: 13. Germline values: CDR1 LGHDT, CDR2 YNNKEL (reference sequence).

The gene calls are TRBV4-3 and TRBJ2-3, with 11 bases matching TRBD1. CDR1 is LGHNA and CDR2 is YSLEER in the germline V gene. Germline trimming cut 4 bases from V and 4 bases from J; bases unmatched to any gene: 7. The CDR3 loop spans 16 amino acids. CDR3 DNA sequence: TGCGCCAGCAGCCTCGGGACAGGGGGGGTTGCAGATACGCAGTATTTT. Amino acids: CASSLGTGGVADTQYF.

The rearrangement joins TRBV15 to TRBJ2-1; possibly TRBD1 for D (5 bases). Germline CDR1 is LNHNV and CDR2 is YYDKDF (reference sequence). This CDR3 region has 12 residues. V was clipped by 1 base and J by 8 bases, with 6 bases between them. CDR3 loop: CATSRARDEQFF. DNA of the CDR3: TGTGCCACCAGCAGAGCCAGGGATGAGCAGTTCTTC.

V gene TRBV18 combines with J gene TRBJ1-1, with unresolved D. V was shortened by 1 base and J by 2 bases, with 8 bases between the two germline ends. This CDR3 is built from 14 residues. Per the germline V gene, CDR1 is KGHSH and CDR2 is LQKENI. The CDR3 reads CASSPRHANTEAFF. The CDR3 DNA follows: TGTGCCAGCTCACCACGACACGCTAACACTGAAGCTTTCTTT.

V is TRBV27 and J is TRBJ2-7, with D perhaps TRBD1 (5 bases). Germline CDR1 reads MNHEY; CDR2 reads SMNVEV (reference sequence). The length of the CDR3 is 15 residues. The germline V and J ends were trimmed by 5 bases and 5 bases, with 19 bases remaining between them. CDR3 in DNA: TGTGCCAGCAGTCGAACCCTACAGGCGGCCCACGAGCAGTACTTC. It specifies CASSRTLQAAHEQYF.

J is TRBJ1-5 and V is TRBV5-1, with 7 bases aligning to TRBD1. V trimming: 0 bases; J trimming: 9 bases; junction bases outside the gene matches: 6. The CDR3 extends over 14 amino acids. The germline gives CDR1 SGHRS, CDR2 YFSETQ. CDR3 in DNA: TGCGCCAGCAGCTTGGAAGGGGGCCCTCGGCCCCAGCATTTT. Translating it yields CASSLEGGPRPQHF.

The rearrangement uses TRBV5-1 and TRBJ1-1; D uncertain. Trimming pared 4 bases from V and 4 bases from J, leaving 14 bases between. Germline V gene sequence: CDR1 SGHRS, CDR2 YFSETQ. CDR3 length: 14 amino acids. CDR3 coding DNA: TGCGCCAGCAGCGGAAATCGTGGCCGCACTGAAGCTTTCTTT. The encoded protein is CASSGNRGRTEAFF.

The chain carries TRBV6-1 and TRBJ2-5; 9 nucleotides line up with TRBD1. This CDR3 region has 14 residues. V lost 2 bases, J lost 5 bases, and 3 bases stayed unmatched. CDR1 and CDR2 (germline): MNHNS, SASEGT. For the CDR3, the DNA is TGTGCCAGCAGTGAAATCGGGACAGGGGAGACCCAGTACTTC. This encodes CASSEIGTGETQYF.